Listed below are T cell receptor beta chains from one sample, sequenced in a study of T-cell reconstitution after alpha-beta-depleted transplantation in children. Each CDR3 protein is one row after TCRdb ran MiXCR on the PCR reads. The sample yields approximately 390,000 distinct CDR3 sequences, roughly a tenth seen once. The input for sequencing was PBMCs from the stem cell graft donor, taken from the stem cell graft. These receptors were obtained from a human donor who donated a stem cell graft to a child with acute myeloid leukemia. CDR3s include the opening cysteine and the closing phenylalanine or tryptophan. A D gene is named only where the DNA matches it firmly. Clone size is given for some rows only: seen once, a few or many times, or a class if the clone is expanded.

clone size | D gene | J gene | V gene | CDR3 DNA | CDR3 protein
NA | TRBD2 | TRBJ2-1 | TRBV5-1 | TGCGCCAGCAGCTTGGAATCTCCGGGGAGGGATGAGCAGTTCTTC | CASSLESPGRDEQFF
few | NA | TRBJ1-5 | TRBV20-1 | TGCAGTGCTAGATATATCGGTGGGCAAAATAGCAATCAGCCCCAGCATTTT | CSARYIGGQNSNQPQHF
once | TRBD2 | TRBJ2-3 | TRBV20-1 | TGCAGTGCTAGACAGGGACTAGCGGGACGTAGTAGCACAGATACGCAGTATTTT | CSARQGLAGRSSTDTQYF
NA | TRBD1 | TRBJ1-2 | TRBV5-1 | TGCGCCAGCAGCTCGGGACAGGGGGCCCATGGCTACACCTTC | CASSSGQGAHGYTF
NA | NA | TRBJ2-6 | TRBV5-1 | TGCGCCAGCAATTGGGACTCTGGGGCCAACGTCCTGACTTTC | CASNWDSGANVLTF
few | TRBD2 | TRBJ2-1 | TRBV11-2 | TGTGCCAGCAGCTGGGAGGGTGAGCAGTTCTTC | CASSWEGEQFF
NA | TRBD2 | TRBJ2-5 | TRBV12-3/TRBV12-4 | TGTGCCAGCAGTACGCCCGGGCTAGCGGGAGAAGAGACCCAGTACTTC | CASSTPGLAGEETQYF
few | TRBD1 | TRBJ2-7 | TRBV4-3 | TGCGCCAGCAGCCCGGACAGGGGGTTGATCACCTACGAGCAGTACTTC | CASSPDRGLITYEQYF
few | NA | TRBJ1-1 | TRBV9 | TGTGCCAGCAGCCCACGGGACCTGAACACTGAAGCTTTCTTT | CASSPRDLNTEAFF
NA | TRBD1 | TRBJ1-3 | TRBV12-3/TRBV12-4 | TGTGCCAGCAGTTTAGGGCGGGACAGCCCCTATAACACCATATATTTT | CASSLGRDSPYNTIYF
many | NA | TRBJ2-5 | TRBV29-1 | TGCAGCGTCGGAACGGCCAGGCAAGAGACCCAGTACTTC | CSVGTARQETQYF
many | NA | TRBJ1-5 | TRBV29-1 | TGCAGCGTTGAAGTGATGGGTGGGGAGCCCCAGCATTTT | CSVEVMGGEPQHF
few | NA | TRBJ1-1 | TRBV3-1 | TGTGCCAGCAGCTTAGAGGGGGGGGAAGCTTTCTTT | CASSLEGGEAFF
few | TRBD2 | TRBJ2-2 | TRBV6-4 | TGTGCCAGCAGTGAAACTAGCGGAGTCGCGAACACCGGGGAGCTGTTTTTT | CASSETSGVANTGELFF
many | TRBD2 | TRBJ2-1 | TRBV7-2 | TGTGCCAGCAACTCAAGGGCTAGCGGGGACTATGAGCAGTTCTTC | CASNSRASGDYEQFF
NA | NA | TRBJ2-2 | TRBV20-1 | TGCAGTGCTCCTTGGCCCCCCACCGGGGAGCTGTTTTTT | CSAPWPPTGELFF
many | TRBD1 | TRBJ2-3 | TRBV20-1 | TGCAGTGCCAAACAGGGGCATAGCACAGATACGCAGTATTTT | CSAKQGHSTDTQYF
many | NA | TRBJ2-1 | TRBV12-3/TRBV12-4 | TGTGCCAGCAGTTTACGGAGGATGGGCAATGAGCAGTTCTTC | CASSLRRMGNEQFF
few | NA | TRBJ2-7 | TRBV25-1 | TGTGCCAGCACCAGCGGCCCGTCATACGAGCAGTACTTC | CASTSGPSYEQYF
few | NA | TRBJ1-1 | TRBV20-1 | TGCAGTGCTAGCAACCCGAACACTGAAGCTTTCTTT | CSASNPNTEAFF
NA | NA | TRBJ2-5 | TRBV7-2 | TGTGCCAGCAGCTTAGGGAGCCTAGTCCAAGAGACCCAGTACTTC | CASSLGSLVQETQYF
many | TRBD1 | TRBJ2-1 | TRBV7-2 | TGTGCCAGCAGCTTAGACGGGACAGGGTACAATGAGCAGTTCTTC | CASSLDGTGYNEQFF
few | NA | TRBJ2-1 | TRBV29-1 | TGCAGCGTTGCACGGGTACTGTCGAATGAGCAGTTCTTC | CSVARVLSNEQFF
NA | TRBD1 | TRBJ2-2 | TRBV10-3 | TGTGCCATCAGTGAACAGGACCCCGGGACAGCAACGTACACCGGGGAGTTGTTTTTT | CAISEQDPGTATYTGELFF
few | NA | TRBJ2-5 | TRBV6-1 | TGTGCCAGCAGTGAAGCGTCGGCAGGCAAAGAGACCCAGTACTTC | CASSEASAGKETQYF
NA | NA | TRBJ2-5 | TRBV5-6 | TGTGCCAGCAGCTTCCCACATTCCCAAGAGACCCAGTACTTC | CASSFPHSQETQYF
NA | NA | TRBJ2-1 | TRBV7-9 | TGTGCCAGCAGCTCAGGGGTTGAGCAGTTCTTC | CASSSGVEQFF
few | NA | TRBJ1-3 | TRBV7-2 | TGTGCCAGCAGCTCTGACACTGGGTCCGGAAACACCATATATTTT | CASSSDTGSGNTIYF
NA | TRBD1 | TRBJ2-5 | TRBV7-3 | TGTGCCAGCAGCCAACAGGGGGCCCCACAAGAGACCCAGTACTTC | CASSQQGAPQETQYF
few | TRBD1 | TRBJ1-1 | TRBV5-1 | TGCGCCAGCAGCAACCCCGACAGGGAACCTTTCTTT | CASSNPDREPFF
NA | TRBD2 | TRBJ2-3 | TRBV6-1 | TGTGCCAGCATTCCACTAGCGGGAGGGCCAGATACGCAGTATTTT | CASIPLAGGPDTQYF
NA | NA | TRBJ2-5 | TRBV2 | TGTGCCAGCACGGCTAGCGTAGAGACCCAGTACTTC | CASTASVETQYF
few | NA | TRBJ2-3 | TRBV6-5 | TGTGCCAGCAGTTACCAGGGTCGAAATACAGATACGCAGTATTTT | CASSYQGRNTDTQYF
NA | NA | TRBJ2-1 | TRBV20-1 | TGCAGTGCTAGCCCGGAGGGGCGGGGGCCTTACAATGAGCAGTTCTTC | CSASPEGRGPYNEQFF
NA | NA | TRBJ2-3 | TRBV7-8 | TGTGCCAGCAGTACGGTCTTACTTACAGATACGCAGTATTTT | CASSTVLLTDTQYF
few | TRBD2 | TRBJ2-1 | TRBV19 | TGTGCCAGTAGAGTCGGGGGGGCCAACAATGAGCAGTTCTTC | CASRVGGANNEQFF
many | TRBD2 | TRBJ2-5 | TRBV3-1 | TGTGCCAGCTCAACAGCGGGGGGGCATGAGACCCAGTACTTC | CASSTAGGHETQYF